The sequence of this TCR beta chain was determined in a study of shared clonotypes between healthy human individuals. Whole-study findings and limits: It was observed that 5% to 6% of naive CD4 clonotypes were shared across a handful of donors.

This table comes from immunoSEQ multiplex PCR, and its TCRdb copy is limited to in-frame clones, with some not included. Here the sample spans roughly 2.2 million clones, less than 95% being singletons. All donors were Caucasian adults living in Nashville, Tennessee. Trimming stripped 0 bases from V and 6 bases from J, with 8 bases between. Germline V gene lookup returns CDR1 MGHRA and CDR2 YSYEKL. The CDR3 totals 14 residues. A remark on this clone: Antigen: not known. Other DNA sequences within the sample encode an identical CDR3.

The origin of this receptor is a man aged 18-30 years in good health. Some clones in this sample may be carry-over from other donors' samples. Material: naive CD4+ T cells from PBMCs. This sample's subset: CD45RA+ positively selected. V gene TRBV4-1 combines with J gene TRBJ2-2; D not certain. The CDR3 protein is CASSQEGLPGELFF. As DNA, the CDR3 is TGCGCCAGCAGCCAAGAAGGGTTGCCCGGGGAGCTGTTTTTT.